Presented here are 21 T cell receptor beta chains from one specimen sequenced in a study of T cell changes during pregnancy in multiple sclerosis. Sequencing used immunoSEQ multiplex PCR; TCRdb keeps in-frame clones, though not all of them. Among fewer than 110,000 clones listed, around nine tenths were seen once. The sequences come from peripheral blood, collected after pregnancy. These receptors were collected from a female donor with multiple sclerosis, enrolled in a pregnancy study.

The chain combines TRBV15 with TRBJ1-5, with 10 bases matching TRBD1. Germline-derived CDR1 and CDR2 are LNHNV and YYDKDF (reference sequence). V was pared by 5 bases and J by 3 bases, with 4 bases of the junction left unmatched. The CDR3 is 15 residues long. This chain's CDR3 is CATSEDRGDNQPQHF. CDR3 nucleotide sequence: TGTGCCACCAGCGAGGACAGGGGGGACAATCAGCCCCAGCATTTT.

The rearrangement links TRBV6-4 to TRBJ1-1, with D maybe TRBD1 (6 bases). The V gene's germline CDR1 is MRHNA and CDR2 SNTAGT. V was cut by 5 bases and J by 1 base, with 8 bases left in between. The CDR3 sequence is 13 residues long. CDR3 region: CASSSRGNTEAFF. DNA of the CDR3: TGTGCCAGCAGTAGCAGGGGGAACACTGAAGCTTTCTTT.

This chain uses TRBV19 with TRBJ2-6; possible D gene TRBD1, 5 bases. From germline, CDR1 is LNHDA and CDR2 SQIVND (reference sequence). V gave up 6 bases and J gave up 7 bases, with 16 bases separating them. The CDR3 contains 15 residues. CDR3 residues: CASSTRTLYANVLTF. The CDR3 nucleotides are TGTGCCAGTAGCACCCGGACACTTTACGCCAACGTCCTGACTTTC.

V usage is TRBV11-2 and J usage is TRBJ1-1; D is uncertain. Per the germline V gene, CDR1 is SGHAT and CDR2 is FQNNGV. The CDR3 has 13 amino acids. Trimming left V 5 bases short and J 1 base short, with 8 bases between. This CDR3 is CASSPPGNTEAFF. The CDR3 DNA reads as TGTGCCAGCAGCCCCCCCGGGAACACTGAAGCTTTCTTT.

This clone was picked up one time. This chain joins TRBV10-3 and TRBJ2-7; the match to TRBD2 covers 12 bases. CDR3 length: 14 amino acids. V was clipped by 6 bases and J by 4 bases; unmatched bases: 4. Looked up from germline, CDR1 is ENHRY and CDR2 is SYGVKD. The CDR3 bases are TGTGCCATCAGCCCCGGGACTAGCGGGTACGAGCAGTACTTC. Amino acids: CAISPGTSGYEQYF.

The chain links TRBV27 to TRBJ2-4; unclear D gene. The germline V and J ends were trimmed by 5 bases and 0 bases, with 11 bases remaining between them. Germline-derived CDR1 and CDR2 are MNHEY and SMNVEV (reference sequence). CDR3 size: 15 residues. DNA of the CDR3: TGTGCCAGCAGTAGCATTAAACTAGCCAAAAACATTCAGTACTTC. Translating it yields CASSSIKLAKNIQYF.

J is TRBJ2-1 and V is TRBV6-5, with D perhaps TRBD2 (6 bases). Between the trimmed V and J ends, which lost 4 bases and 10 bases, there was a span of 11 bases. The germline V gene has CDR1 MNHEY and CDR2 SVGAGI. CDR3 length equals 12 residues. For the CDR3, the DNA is TGTGCCAGCAGTTCGGGACTCCGGGAGCAGTTCTTC. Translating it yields CASSSGLREQFF.

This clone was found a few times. CDR3 nucleotide sequence: TGCGCCAGCAGCCAAGGGGGGGGAGTCGGTCAGCCCCAGCATTTT. Translated, it gives CASSQGGGVGQPQHF. The chain combines TRBV4-1 with TRBJ1-5; D may be TRBD1 (5 bases). The germline V gene has CDR1 MGHRA and CDR2 YSYEKL. V was clipped by 1 base and J by 6 bases, with 13 bases between them. This CDR3 is built from 15 residues.

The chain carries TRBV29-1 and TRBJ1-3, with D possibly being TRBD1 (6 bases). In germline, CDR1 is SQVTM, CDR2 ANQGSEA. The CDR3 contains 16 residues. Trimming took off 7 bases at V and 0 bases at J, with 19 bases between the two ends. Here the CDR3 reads CSATGGQGNSGNTIYF. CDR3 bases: TGCAGCGCGACGGGTGGGCAGGGGAACTCTGGAAACACCATATATTTT.

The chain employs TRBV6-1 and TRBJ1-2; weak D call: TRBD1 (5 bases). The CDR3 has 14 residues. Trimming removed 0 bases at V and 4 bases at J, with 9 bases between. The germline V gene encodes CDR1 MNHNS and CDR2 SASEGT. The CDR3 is CASSEAGQVYGYTF. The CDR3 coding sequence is TGTGCCAGCAGTGAAGCGGGGCAGGTCTATGGCTACACCTTC.

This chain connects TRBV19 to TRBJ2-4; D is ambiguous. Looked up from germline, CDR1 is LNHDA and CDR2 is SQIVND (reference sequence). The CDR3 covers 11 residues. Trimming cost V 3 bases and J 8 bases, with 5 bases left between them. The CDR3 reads CASSIGDIQYF. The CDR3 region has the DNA TGTGCCAGTAGTATTGGAGACATTCAGTACTTC.

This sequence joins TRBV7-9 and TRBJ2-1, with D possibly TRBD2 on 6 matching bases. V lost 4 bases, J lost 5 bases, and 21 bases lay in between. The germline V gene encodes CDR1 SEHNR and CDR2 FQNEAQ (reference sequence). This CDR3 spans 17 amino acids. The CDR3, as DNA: TGTGCCAGCAGCTCCCTTACCGGGGGAAAGAGAGACAATGAGCAGTTCTTC. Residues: CASSSLTGGKRDNEQFF.

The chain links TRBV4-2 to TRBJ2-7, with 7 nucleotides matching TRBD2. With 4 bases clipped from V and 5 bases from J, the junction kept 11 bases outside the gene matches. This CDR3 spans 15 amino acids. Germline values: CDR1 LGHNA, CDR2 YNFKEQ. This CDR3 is CASSRETSPVNEQYF. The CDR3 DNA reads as TGTGCCAGCAGCCGAGAGACTAGCCCTGTTAACGAGCAGTACTTC.

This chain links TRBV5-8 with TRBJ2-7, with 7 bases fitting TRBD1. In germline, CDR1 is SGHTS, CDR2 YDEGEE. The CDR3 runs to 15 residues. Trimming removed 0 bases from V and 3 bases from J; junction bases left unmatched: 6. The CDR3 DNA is TGTGCCAGCAGCTTGGTGTCAGGGGGAAACTACGAGCAGTACTTC. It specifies CASSLVSGGNYEQYF.

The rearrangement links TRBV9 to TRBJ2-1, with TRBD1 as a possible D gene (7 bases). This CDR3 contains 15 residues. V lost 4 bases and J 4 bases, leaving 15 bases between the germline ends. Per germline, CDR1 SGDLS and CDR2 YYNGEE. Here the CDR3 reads CASSPPPGGYNEQFF. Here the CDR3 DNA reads TGTGCCAGCAGCCCCCCCCCAGGGGGGTACAATGAGCAGTTCTTC.

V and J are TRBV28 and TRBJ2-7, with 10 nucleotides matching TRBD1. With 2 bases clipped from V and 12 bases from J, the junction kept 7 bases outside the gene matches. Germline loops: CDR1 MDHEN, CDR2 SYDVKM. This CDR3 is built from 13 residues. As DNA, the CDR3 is TGTGCCAGCAGTTTAAGGACAGGGGGGCCCCCGTACTTC. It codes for CASSLRTGGPPYF.

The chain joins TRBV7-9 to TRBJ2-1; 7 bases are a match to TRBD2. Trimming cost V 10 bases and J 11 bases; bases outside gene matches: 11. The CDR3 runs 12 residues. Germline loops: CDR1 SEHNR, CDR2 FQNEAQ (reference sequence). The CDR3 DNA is TGTGCCACACGGGGGGACCCCAACCAGCAGTTCTTC. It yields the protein CATRGDPNQQFF. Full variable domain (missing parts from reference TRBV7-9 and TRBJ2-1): DTGVSQNPRHKITKRGQNVTFRCDPISEHNRLYWYRQTLGQGPEFLTYFQNEAQLEKSRLLSDRFSAERPKGSFSTLEIQRTEQGDSAMYLCATRGDPNQQFFGPGTRLTVL.

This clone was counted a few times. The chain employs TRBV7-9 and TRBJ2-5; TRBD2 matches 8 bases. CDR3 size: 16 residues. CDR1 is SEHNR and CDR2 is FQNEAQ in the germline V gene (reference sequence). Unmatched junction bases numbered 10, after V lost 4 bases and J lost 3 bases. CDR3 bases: TGTGCCAGCAGCTCATCGAATAGCGGGGTCAAAGAGACCCAGTACTTC. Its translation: CASSSSNSGVKETQYF.

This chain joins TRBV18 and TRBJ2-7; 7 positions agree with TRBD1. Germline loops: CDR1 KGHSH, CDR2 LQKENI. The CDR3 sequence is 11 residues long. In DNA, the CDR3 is TGTGCAGGGGGACAGAACTACGAGCAGTACTTC. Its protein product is CAGGQNYEQYF.

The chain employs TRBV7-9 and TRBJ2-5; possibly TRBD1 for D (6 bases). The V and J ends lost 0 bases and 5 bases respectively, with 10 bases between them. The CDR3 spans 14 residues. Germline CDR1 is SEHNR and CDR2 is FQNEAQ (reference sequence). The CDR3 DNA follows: TGTGCCAGCAGCTTAGCGCAGGGGCCGGAGACCCAGTACTTC. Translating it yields CASSLAQGPETQYF.

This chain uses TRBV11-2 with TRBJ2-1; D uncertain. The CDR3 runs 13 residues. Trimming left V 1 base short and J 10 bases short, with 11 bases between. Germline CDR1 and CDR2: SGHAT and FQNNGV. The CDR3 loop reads CASSLGALREQFF. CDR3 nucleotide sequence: TGTGCCAGCAGCTTAGGTGCCCTACGAGAGCAGTTCTTC.